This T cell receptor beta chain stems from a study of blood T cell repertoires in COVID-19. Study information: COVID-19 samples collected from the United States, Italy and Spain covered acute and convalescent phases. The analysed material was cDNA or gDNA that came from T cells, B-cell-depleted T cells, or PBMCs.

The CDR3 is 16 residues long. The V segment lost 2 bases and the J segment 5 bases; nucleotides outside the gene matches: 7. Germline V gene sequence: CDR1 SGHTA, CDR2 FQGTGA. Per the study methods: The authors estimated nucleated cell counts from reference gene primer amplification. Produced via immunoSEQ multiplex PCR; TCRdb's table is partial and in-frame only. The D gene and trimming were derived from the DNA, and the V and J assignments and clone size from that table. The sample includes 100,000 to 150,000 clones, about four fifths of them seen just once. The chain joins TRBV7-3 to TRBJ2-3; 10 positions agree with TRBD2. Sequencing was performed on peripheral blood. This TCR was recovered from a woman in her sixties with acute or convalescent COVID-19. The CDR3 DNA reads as TGTGCCAGCAGCTTAGGAGCGGGGGGGCCGGGAGATACGCAGTATTTT. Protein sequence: CASSLGAGGPGDTQYF.